These T cell receptor beta chains were read from a single sample in a study of blood T cell repertoires in COVID-19. The data were produced by immunoSEQ multiplex PCR, yet TCRdb's version contains in-frame clones alone and is incomplete. The table has approximately 230,000 clones, approximately 90% seen once. The sample taken for sequencing was peripheral blood. The source is a woman aged 40 to 50 who had recovered from COVID-19. CDR3s include the opening cysteine and the closing phenylalanine or tryptophan. The D gene is left open where the match is weak. Clone size appears in some rows only: once, few, many, or a class for an expanded clone.

TRBJ1-1 | TRBD1 | NA | 14 | TRBV19 | CASRTGGINTEAFF | TGTGCCAGCCGGACAGGGGGGATAAACACTGAAGCTTTCTTT
TRBJ1-2 | TRBD1 | NA | 16 | TRBV6-1 | CASSDMDRGFQYGYTF | TGTGCCAGCAGTGATATGGACAGGGGGTTTCAATATGGCTACACCTTC
TRBJ2-1 | NA | NA | 15 | TRBV7-2 | CASSLVAGNNNEQFF | TGTGCCAGCAGCTTAGTGGCGGGAAATAACAATGAGCAGTTCTTC
TRBJ1-5 | TRBD1 | once | 15 | TRBV6-6 | CASSPAGTGNQPQHF | TGTGCCAGCAGCCCAGCCGGGACAGGGAATCAGCCCCAGCATTTT
TRBJ1-6 | TRBD1 | NA | 15 | TRBV11-2 | CASSASGQAEWPLHF | TGTGCCAGCAGCGCCAGCGGACAGGCGGAGTGGCCCCTCCACTTT
TRBJ2-3 | TRBD2 | NA | 15 | TRBV4-3 | CASSQVAGGPDTQYF | TGCGCCAGCAGCCAAGTAGCGGGAGGGCCAGATACGCAGTATTTT
TRBJ2-7 | NA | once | 19 | TRBV21-1 | CASSKSPGWDRESRDEQYF | TGTGCCAGCAGCAAAAGCCCGGGCTGGGACAGGGAATCCCGTGACGAGCAGTACTTC
TRBJ2-3 | TRBD2 | NA | 18 | TRBV2 | CASSRGTSGGRGTDTQYF | TGTGCCAGCAGCCGCGGGACTAGCGGGGGAAGGGGGACAGATACGCAGTATTTT
TRBJ2-7 | TRBD1 | few | 13 | TRBV19 | CASSGQGGREQYF | TGTGCCAGTAGTGGACAGGGAGGAAGAGAGCAGTACTTC
TRBJ2-3 | TRBD2 | NA | 16 | TRBV7-9 | CASSLNLGTITDTQYF | TGTGCCAGCAGCTTAAATTTAGGGACTATCACAGATACGCAGTATTTT
TRBJ2-7 | TRBD1 | NA | 15 | TRBV9 | CASSVATGVAYEQYF | TGTGCCAGCAGCGTAGCCACAGGGGTTGCCTACGAGCAGTACTTC
TRBJ2-7 | NA | NA | 11 | TRBV30 | CAWSDTYEQYF | TGTGCCTGGAGCGACACCTACGAGCAGTACTTC
TRBJ2-3 | TRBD1 | NA | 16 | TRBV5-1 | CASSRRKDRGTDTQYF | TGCGCCAGCAGCCGGCGAAAAGACAGGGGCACAGATACGCAGTATTTT
TRBJ2-5 | NA | NA | 15 | TRBV19 | CASSMGSKYQETQYF | TGTGCCAGTAGTATGGGTAGCAAGTACCAAGAGACCCAGTACTTC
TRBJ2-7 | NA | NA | 13 | TRBV6-5 | CASSFDTGREQYF | TGTGCCAGCAGTTTTGATACAGGGAGAGAGCAGTACTTC
TRBJ2-2 | NA | NA | 15 | TRBV19 | CASSMRQIGTGELFF | TGTGCCAGTAGTATGAGGCAGATCGGCACCGGGGAGCTGTTTTTT
TRBJ1-2 | NA | NA | 13 | TRBV12-3/TRBV12-4 | CASSLRGNYGYTF | TGTGCCAGCAGTTTAAGGGGGAACTATGGCTACACCTTC
TRBJ2-7 | TRBD1 | NA | 15 | TRBV27 | CASSPRDRGFHEQYF | TGTGCCAGCAGTCCCCGGGACAGGGGTTTCCACGAGCAGTACTTC
TRBJ1-2 | NA | NA | 12 | TRBV19 | CASSTPPYGYTF | TGTGCCAGTAGTACTCCCCCCTATGGCTACACCTTC
TRBJ2-3 | TRBD1 | NA | 17 | TRBV5-1 | CASSLAFTGAVADTQYF | TGCGCCAGCAGCTTAGCCTTTACAGGGGCGGTGGCAGATACGCAGTATTTT
TRBJ1-1 | NA | once | 15 | TRBV19 | CASRPLRSGDTEAFF | TGTGCCAGTAGGCCTCTAAGATCCGGGGACACTGAAGCTTTCTTT
TRBJ2-1 | NA | NA | 15 | TRBV7-3 | CASSFRLAGANEQFF | TGTGCCAGCAGCTTTCGGCTAGCAGGGGCCAATGAGCAGTTCTTC
TRBJ2-5 | NA | NA | 14 | TRBV10-3 | CAIKGWQGQETQYF | TGTGCCATCAAAGGGTGGCAGGGCCAAGAGACCCAGTACTTC
TRBJ2-2 | NA | NA | 13 | TRBV5-4 | CASRSQGSGELFF | TGTGCCAGCAGGAGTCAGGGATCCGGGGAGCTGTTTTTT
TRBJ2-7 | TRBD1 | NA | 13 | TRBV6-1 | CASSSGQNYEQYF | TGTGCCAGCAGCTCGGGACAGAACTACGAGCAGTACTTC
TRBJ2-7 | NA | NA | 14 | TRBV2 | CASSNRVIGYEQYF | TGTGCCAGCAGTAACAGGGTTATAGGCTACGAGCAGTACTTC
TRBJ2-3 | NA | NA | 19 | TRBV21-1 | CASSKLGLAGGRGTDTQYF | TGTGCCAGCAGCAAGCTGGGACTAGCGGGGGGGAGGGGCACAGATACGCAGTATTTT
TRBJ1-3 | TRBD1 | NA | 15 | TRBV11-2 | CASSRGTGAGNTIYF | TGTGCCAGCAGCAGAGGGACAGGGGCTGGAAACACCATATATTTT
TRBJ1-2 | TRBD1 | NA | 13 | TRBV24-1 | CATCQGDDYGYTF | TGTGCCACCTGCCAGGGGGACGACTATGGCTACACCTTC
TRBJ2-5 | NA | NA | 14 | TRBV9 | CASSGSGFPETQYF | TGTGCCAGCAGCGGTTCAGGGTTCCCAGAGACCCAGTACTTC
TRBJ1-2 | NA | NA | 15 | TRBV2 | CASSEALQGRYGYTF | TGTGCCAGCAGTGAAGCGCTTCAGGGTCGATATGGCTACACCTTC
TRBJ2-4 | NA | NA | 13 | TRBV19 | CASSIGQARWLYF | TGTGCCAGTAGTATAGGGCAGGCGCGATGGCTGTACTTC
TRBJ2-2 | TRBD2 | NA | 17 | TRBV6-1 | CASSARLLAGGTGELFF | TGTGCCAGCAGTGCCCGATTACTAGCGGGAGGAACCGGGGAGCTGTTTTTT
TRBJ2-1 | NA | NA | 13 | TRBV12-3/TRBV12-4 | CASSFQFHNEQFF | TGTGCCAGCAGTTTTCAATTCCACAATGAGCAGTTCTTC
TRBJ2-7 | NA | NA | 16 | TRBV3-1/TRBV3-2 | CASSQDSGGTSYEQYF | TGTGCCAGCAGCCAAGATTCCGGCGGGACCTCCTACGAGCAGTACTTC